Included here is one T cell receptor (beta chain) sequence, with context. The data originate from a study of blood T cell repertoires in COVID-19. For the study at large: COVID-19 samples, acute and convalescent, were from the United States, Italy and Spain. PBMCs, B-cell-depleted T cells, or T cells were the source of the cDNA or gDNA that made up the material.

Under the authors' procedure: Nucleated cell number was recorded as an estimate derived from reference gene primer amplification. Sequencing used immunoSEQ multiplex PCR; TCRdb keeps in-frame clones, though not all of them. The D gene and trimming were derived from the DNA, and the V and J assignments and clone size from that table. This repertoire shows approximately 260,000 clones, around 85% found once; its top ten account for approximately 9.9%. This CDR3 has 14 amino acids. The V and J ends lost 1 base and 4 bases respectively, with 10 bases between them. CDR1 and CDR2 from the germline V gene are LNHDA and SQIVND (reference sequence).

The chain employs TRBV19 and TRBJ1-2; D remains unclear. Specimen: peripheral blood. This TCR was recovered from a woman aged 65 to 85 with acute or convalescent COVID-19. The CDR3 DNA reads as TGTGCCAGTAGTATAGGGCCTTCTGCCTATGGCTACACCTTC. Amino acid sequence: CASSIGPSAYGYTF.